A single sample gave rise to the 22 T cell receptor beta chains below, sequenced in a study of blood T cell repertoires in COVID-19. Clones were read by immunoSEQ multiplex PCR, and TCRdb kept only the in-frame ones, dropping some. This sample has some 56,000 clones, with nearly 90% found just once. Material for sequencing was peripheral blood. The source of these receptors is a woman in her sixties with COVID-19, enrolled during active disease.

The genes are TRBV19 and TRBJ2-2; TRBD1 aligns across 8 bases. Germline CDR1 reads LNHDA; CDR2 reads SQIVND (reference sequence). The CDR3 totals 14 residues. V dropped 4 bases and J dropped 4; count of bases not matched to a gene: 2. CDR3: CASSKQGGTGELFF. CDR3 sequence (DNA): TGTGCCAGTAGTAAACAGGGGGGCACCGGGGAGCTGTTTTTT.

The J gene is TRBJ2-7, the V gene TRBV20-1; D gene uncertain. The V gene's germline CDR1 is DFQATT and CDR2 SNEGSKA (reference sequence). The ends were cut back, 6 bases at V and 4 bases at J, with 10 bases in the middle. This CDR3 is built from 11 residues. CDR3 bases: TGCAGTGCCCAGGAAGGTTACGAGCAGTACTTC. Encoded protein: CSAQEGYEQYF.

V gene TRBV7-6 combines with J gene TRBJ2-7; 9 bases are a match to TRBD1. Germline lookup yields CDR1 SGHVS and CDR2 FNYEAQ. The CDR3 loop spans 15 amino acids. V was pared by 5 bases and J by 7 bases, with 12 bases of the junction left unmatched. Here the CDR3 DNA reads TGTGCCAGCAGCCACTTAGGACAGGGGTTTCTTGAGCAGTACTTC. Protein: CASSHLGQGFLEQYF. The whole variable domain, remainder taken from reference TRBV7-6 and TRBJ2-7, is GAGVSQSPRYKVTKRGQDVALRCDPISGHVSLYWYRQALGQGPEFLTYFNYEAQQDKSGLPNDRFSAERPEGSISTLTIQRTEQRDSAMYRCASSHLGQGFLEQYFGPGTRLTVT.

This rearrangement joins TRBV5-1 to TRBJ1-4; 7 bases match TRBD1. The J segment lost 3 bases and the V segment lost 0 bases, leaving 2 bases of the junction unmatched. The CDR3 runs to 15 residues. Germline V gene sequence: CDR1 SGHRS, CDR2 YFSETQ. The CDR3 sequence: CASSLAGQSNEKLFF. Here the CDR3 DNA reads TGCGCCAGCAGCTTGGCGGGACAGTCTAATGAAAAACTGTTTTTT.

The chain links TRBV19 to TRBJ1-2, with a weak D call TRBD1 (6 bases). The germline V gene has CDR1 LNHDA and CDR2 SQIVND (reference sequence). This CDR3 is 19 amino acids long. Trimming removed 3 bases at V and 7 bases at J, with 30 bases between. CDR3 amino acids: CASSIGHRGAGSFWSGYTF. The DNA of the CDR3 is TGTGCCAGTAGTATTGGCCACCGGGGGGCAGGGAGCTTCTGGAGTGGCTACACCTTC.

The V call is TRBV2, the J call TRBJ1-5, with D maybe TRBD1 (6 bases). The V end lost 3 bases, the J end lost 10 bases, and 16 bases lay between the germline ends. Germline V lookup: CDR1 SNHLY, CDR2 FYNNEI. The length of the CDR3 is 14 residues. This chain's CDR3 is CASSDGGSRNPQHF. The CDR3 region has the DNA TGTGCCAGCAGTGATGGGGGCTCTAGGAACCCCCAGCATTTT.

The chain employs TRBV12-3 or TRBV12-4 and TRBJ2-1; a weak D match, TRBD2 (6 bases). V was shortened by 5 bases and J by 7 bases, with 6 bases between the two germline ends. The CDR3 covers 11 residues. The CDR3 sequence: CASSRENEQFF. The CDR3, as DNA: TGTGCCAGCAGTCGGGAGAATGAGCAGTTCTTC.

This clone appeared once. The rearrangement joins TRBV9 to TRBJ2-3, with 7 bases that match TRBD2. CDR1 and CDR2 from the germline V gene are SGDLS and YYNGEE. This CDR3 region has 14 residues. After removal of 3 bases from V and 1 base from J, the junction contained 2 bases not matched to a gene. The CDR3 sequence: CASSASGGTDTQYF. The CDR3 DNA sequence: TGTGCCAGCAGCGCCAGCGGGGGCACAGATACGCAGTATTTT.

V is TRBV7-8 and J is TRBJ2-2; possibly TRBD1 for D (5 bases). The CDR3 is 14 amino acids. Germline lookup yields CDR1 SGHVS and CDR2 FQNEAQ. The germline V and J ends were trimmed by 4 bases and 1 base, with 7 bases remaining between them. The CDR3 nucleotides read TGTGCCAGCAGCTCGCAGGGGAACACCGGGGAGCTGTTTTTT. This codes for CASSSQGNTGELFF.

V and J are TRBV30 and TRBJ2-3; 10 bases map to TRBD1. After removal of 0 bases from V and 3 bases from J, the junction contained 0 bases not matched to a gene. This CDR3 has 14 residues. Germline CDR1 is GTSNPN and CDR2 is SVGIG (reference sequence). CDR3 amino acids: CAWSVGQGTDTQYF. Here the CDR3 DNA reads TGTGCCTGGAGTGTGGGACAGGGGACAGATACGCAGTATTTT.

The gene calls are TRBV2 and TRBJ2-3; the D is unclear. CDR1 SNHLY and CDR2 FYNNEI come from the germline V gene. Deletions cut 5 bases from V and 2 bases from J, with 11 bases between. The CDR3 is 14 amino acids. CDR3 region: CASSLNTNTDTQYF. CDR3 DNA sequence: TGTGCCAGCAGTCTAAATACTAACACAGATACGCAGTATTTT.

The chain joins TRBV4-3 to TRBJ2-1, with 8 bases lining up with TRBD2. The CDR3 has 21 residues. After removal of 1 base from V and 0 bases from J, the junction contained 17 bases not matched to a gene. Per germline, CDR1 LGHNA and CDR2 YSLEER. CDR3 sequence: CASSQGWGLESLKSSYNEQFF. The CDR3 nucleotides are TGCGCCAGCAGCCAAGGATGGGGACTAGAAAGCCTTAAGTCCTCCTACAATGAGCAGTTCTTC.

The chain is built from TRBV30 and TRBJ2-2; weak D call: TRBD2 (6 bases). Deletions cut 0 bases from V and 7 bases from J, with 12 bases between. The germline V gene has CDR1 GTSNPN and CDR2 SVGIG (reference sequence). The CDR3 totals 14 residues. DNA of the CDR3: TGTGCCTGGAGTGTTAGCGGATGGATCGGGGAGCTGTTTTTT. Its protein is CAWSVSGWIGELFF. The whole variable domain, remainder taken from reference TRBV30 and TRBJ2-2, is SQTIHQWPATLVQPVGSPLSLECTVEGTSNPNLYWYRQAAGRGLQLLFYSVGIGQISSEVPQNLSASRPQDRQFILSSKKLLLSDSGFYLCAWSVSGWIGELFFGEGSRLTVL.

This clone was observed a handful of times. J is TRBJ2-3 and V is TRBV5-1; D gene unclear. V dropped 4 bases and J dropped 0 bases, with 9 bases sitting between them. Germline values: CDR1 SGHRS, CDR2 YFSETQ. This CDR3 region has 14 residues. The CDR3 bases are TGCGCCAGCAGCCCGTCTACTAGCACAGATACGCAGTATTTT. Its protein product is CASSPSTSTDTQYF.

The chain joins TRBV4-3 to TRBJ2-7; 7 bases are shared with TRBD2. The CDR3 is 16 amino acids. Germline V gene lookup returns CDR1 LGHNA and CDR2 YSLEER. Trimming at V came to 0 bases and at J to 5 bases, leaving 10 bases not matched to a gene. The DNA of the CDR3 is TGCGCCAGCAGCCAAGATGGAGGGAGGGAGCCCAACGAGCAGTACTTC. This gives the protein CASSQDGGREPNEQYF.

The chain has TRBV27 and TRBJ2-2; 14 bases align to TRBD2. In germline, CDR1 is MNHEY, CDR2 SMNVEV (reference sequence). After removal of 5 bases from V and 5 bases from J, the junction contained 4 bases not matched to a gene. The CDR3 runs to 16 residues. CDR3 residues: CASSTGTSGRTGELFF. CDR3 nucleotide sequence: TGTGCCAGCAGTACCGGGACTAGCGGGAGAACCGGGGAGCTGTTTTTT.

J is TRBJ2-7 and V is TRBV10-3; tentatively, D is TRBD2 (5 bases). Trimming left V 2 bases short and J 2 bases short, with 10 bases between. The CDR3 totals 14 residues. Germline CDR1 reads ENHRY; CDR2 reads SYGVKD. The CDR3 region has the DNA TGTGCCATCAGTGAGCGGGAAGGAACCTACGAGCAGTACTTC. Its protein product is CAISEREGTYEQYF.

V usage is TRBV7-2 and J usage is TRBJ2-7; 9 bases agree with TRBD2. The CDR3 totals 16 residues. Germline CDR1 and CDR2: SGHTA and FQGNSA. V lost 4 bases, J lost 2 bases, and 9 bases stayed unmatched. This CDR3 reads CASSSLGGTSPYEQYF. Written as DNA, the CDR3 is TGTGCCAGCAGCTCACTAGGCGGGACTAGCCCCTACGAGCAGTACTTC.

V usage is TRBV7-2 and J usage is TRBJ1-5; no reliable D call. Germline values: CDR1 SGHTA, CDR2 FQGNSA. This CDR3 comprises 15 residues. The V end lost 3 bases, the J end lost 0 bases, and 9 bases lay between the germline ends. CDR3 nucleotide sequence: TGTGCCAGCAGCTTTGGTAGAAATAGCAATCAGCCCCAGCATTTT. Encoded protein: CASSFGRNSNQPQHF.

This chain connects TRBV5-6 to TRBJ1-6, with 9 bases matching TRBD1. V was clipped by 4 bases and J by 0 bases; unmatched bases: 5. CDR3 length equals 17 residues. CDR1 SGHDT and CDR2 YYEEEE come from the germline V gene. The CDR3 DNA reads TGTGCCAGCAGCGGGACAGGGCCCAGCTCCTATAATTCACCCCTCCACTTT. Encoded protein: CASSGTGPSSYNSPLHF.

V and J are TRBV4-3 and TRBJ2-4; weak D call: TRBD1 (6 bases). CDR1 LGHNA and CDR2 YSLEER come from the germline V gene. CDR3 length: 17 residues. Trimming cost V 4 bases and J 5 bases, with 21 bases left between them. The CDR3, as DNA: TGCGCCAGCAGCCCTTACCACCGTCCGGGACAACAAAACATTCAGTACTTC. Encoded protein: CASSPYHRPGQQNIQYF.

CDR3 loop: CASSGQRPYEQYF. The CDR3 DNA sequence: TGTGCCAGCAGTGGACAGCGGCCCTACGAGCAGTACTTC. This chain uses TRBV6-6 with TRBJ2-7, with D maybe TRBD1 (6 bases). CDR3 size: 13 residues. Germline assignment: CDR1 MNHNY and CDR2 SVGAGI (reference sequence). V was clipped by 5 bases and J by 2 bases, with 10 bases between them.